This TCR beta chain was sequenced in a study of T cells in Graves' hyperthyroidism and ophthalmopathy. When hyperthyroidism was first diagnosed, the blood sample was taken, preceding any ophthalmopathy symptoms. The V segment lost 2 bases and the J segment 9 bases; nucleotides outside the gene matches: 10. Germline lookup yields CDR1 LNHDA and CDR2 SQIVND (reference sequence). The CDR3 sequence is 16 residues long. The table lists this clonotype with a few counts. Amplified regions were TCR beta CDR3 sequences from RNA transcripts. The HTBI set primed first-round TCR CDR3 RT-PCR. TCRdb re-called the multiplex PCR reads through MiXCR, storing one row per CDR3 protein. The repertoire holds some 600,000 distinct CDR3 sequences, with roughly 14% as singletons.

The rearrangement joins TRBV19 to TRBJ2-1; 10 nucleotides align to TRBD1. Sequencing was carried out using blood. The sequence came from a woman under 40 with Graves' hyperthyroidism that later progressed to Graves' ophthalmopathy. Here the CDR3 DNA reads TGTGCCAGTAGTATACTTCCGGGACAGGGGAGAGGTGAGCAGTTCTTC. It translates to CASSILPGQGRGEQFF.